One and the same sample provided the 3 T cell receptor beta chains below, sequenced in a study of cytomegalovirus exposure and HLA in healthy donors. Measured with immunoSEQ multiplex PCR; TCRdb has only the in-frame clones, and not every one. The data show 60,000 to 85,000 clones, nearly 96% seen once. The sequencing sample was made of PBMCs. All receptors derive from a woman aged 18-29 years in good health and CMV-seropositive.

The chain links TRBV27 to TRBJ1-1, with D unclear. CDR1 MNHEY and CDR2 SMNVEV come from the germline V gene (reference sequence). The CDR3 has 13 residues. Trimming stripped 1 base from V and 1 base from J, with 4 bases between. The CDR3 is CASSLLENTEAFF. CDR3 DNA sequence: TGTGCCAGCAGTTTATTAGAGAACACTGAAGCTTTCTTT.

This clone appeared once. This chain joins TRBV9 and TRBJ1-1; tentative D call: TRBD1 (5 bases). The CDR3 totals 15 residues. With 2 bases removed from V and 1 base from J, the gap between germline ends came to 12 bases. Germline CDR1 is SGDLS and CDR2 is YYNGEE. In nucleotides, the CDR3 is TGTGCCAGCAGCGTTGGGACTGTGTCGAACACTGAAGCTTTCTTT. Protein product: CASSVGTVSNTEAFF.

This CDR3 reads CASSELGTSGIHEQYF. The CDR3 coding sequence is TGTGCCAGCAGTGAGCTAGGGACTAGCGGTATCCACGAGCAGTACTTC. V usage is TRBV6-1 and J usage is TRBJ2-7; TRBD2 matches 11 bases. The V gene's germline CDR1 is MNHNS and CDR2 SASEGT. This CDR3 is 16 amino acids long. Trimming removed 3 bases from V and 5 bases from J; junction bases left unmatched: 9.